This TCR beta chain is drawn from a study of blood T cells in healthy people across ages. Study-wide results and limits: There were more naive CD4+ cells and higher diversity in long-lived donors than in aged donors.

Germline V gene sequence: CDR1 MDHEN, CDR2 SYDVKM. The V and J ends lost 3 bases and 0 bases respectively, with 9 bases between them. This CDR3 spans 15 amino acids. As to this clonotype: Its antigen is still unknown.

A second about 6 to 12 cycle PCR used barcoded and J-beta primers. From the 5' RACE reads, TCRdb called clonotypes with MiXCR, one entry per CDR3 protein. The data contain 650,000 to 950,000 distinct CDR3 sequences, approximately 48% of them singletons. The chain combines TRBV28 with TRBJ1-5, with D tentatively TRBD1 (6 bases). Sequencing was done on a sample of blood. This receptor was taken from a man in his sixties in good health. The CDR3 is CASSFQQGSNQPQHF. The CDR3 DNA sequence: TGTGCCAGCAGTTTTCAACAGGGTAGCAATCAGCCCCAGCATTTT.